This is a list of T cell receptor beta chains from one sample in a study of beta chain features in type 1 diabetes. Generated by immunoSEQ multiplex PCR, the TCRdb table keeps only in-frame clones and is missing some. Here the sample spans about 360,000 clones, around 13% being singletons. The material sequenced was naive CD4+ T cells from blood. Every receptor here comes from a man younger than 35 in good health. CDR3s include the opening cysteine and the closing phenylalanine or tryptophan. Each record gives: V gene, J gene, clone size, D gene, CDR3 DNA, CDR3 protein. A D gene is named only where the DNA matches it firmly. Clone size is given for some rows only: seen once, a few or many times, or a class if the clone is expanded.

V gene: TRBV25-1; J gene: TRBJ1-5; clone size: -; D gene: TRBD1; CDR3 DNA: TGTGCCAGCCTGATGGGGACAGCTTATCAGCCCCAGCATTTT; CDR3 protein: CASLMGTAYQPQHF
V gene: TRBV7-9; J gene: TRBJ2-5; clone size: -; D gene: TRBD1; CDR3 DNA: TGTGCCAGCAGCCCCCGAGGGACAGGACAAGAGACCCAGTACTTC; CDR3 protein: CASSPRGTGQETQYF
V gene: TRBV7-9; J gene: TRBJ2-3; clone size: few; D gene: TRBD1; CDR3 DNA: TGTGCCAGCAGCGGTCCCGACAGGGGGCTGGACTACATTCATGCGCAGTATTTT; CDR3 protein: CASSGPDRGLDYIHAQYF
V gene: TRBV5-6; J gene: TRBJ1-2; clone size: -; D gene: -; CDR3 DNA: TGTGCCAGCACCTGGGTTGGGGCTGGCTACACCTTC; CDR3 protein: CASTWVGAGYTF
V gene: TRBV5-1; J gene: TRBJ2-5; clone size: few; D gene: TRBD2; CDR3 DNA: TGCGCCAGCAGCTTGAGGAGCCAAGCGGGGCATCAAGAGACCCAGTACTTC; CDR3 protein: CASSLRSQAGHQETQYF
V gene: TRBV6-5; J gene: TRBJ2-7; clone size: few; D gene: -; CDR3 DNA: TGTGCCAGCTCCCCGGCGGGCAGGGGTGCCTACGAGCAGTACTTC; CDR3 protein: CASSPAGRGAYEQYF
V gene: TRBV18; J gene: TRBJ2-7; clone size: -; D gene: -; CDR3 DNA: TGTGCCAGCTCACCAGGACATGCCTACGAGCAGTACTTC; CDR3 protein: CASSPGHAYEQYF
V gene: TRBV6-6; J gene: TRBJ1-5; clone size: -; D gene: TRBD1; CDR3 DNA: TGTGCCAGCAGTTTTACAGGGGGCGCTTCCCAGCCCCAGCATTTT; CDR3 protein: CASSFTGGASQPQHF
V gene: TRBV7-2; J gene: TRBJ2-3; clone size: -; D gene: TRBD1; CDR3 DNA: TGTGCCAGCAGTCGTCCGGGACAGGGAGCAGATACGCAGTATTTT; CDR3 protein: CASSRPGQGADTQYF
V gene: TRBV5-1; J gene: TRBJ1-1; clone size: few; D gene: TRBD1; CDR3 DNA: TGCGCCAGCAGGGACGGACAGGGCGCCTACGCTGAAGCTTTCTTT; CDR3 protein: CASRDGQGAYAEAFF
V gene: TRBV6-1; J gene: TRBJ2-5; clone size: few; D gene: -; CDR3 DNA: TGTGCCAGCCAGGGTTACCAAGAGACCCAGTACTTC; CDR3 protein: CASQGYQETQYF